A selection of T cell receptor beta chains follows, all from one sample in a study of CD8+ T cells in alopecia areata. TCRdb's copy holds only in-frame clones and misses some; the assay was immunoSEQ multiplex PCR. Of about 140,000 clones listed, about 86% are singletons. The sample consisted of CD8+ T cells sorted from blood, taken at week 4, from a patient treated with tofacitinib. The source is a human donor with alopecia areata. CDR3s include the opening cysteine and the closing phenylalanine or tryptophan. Fields, in order: clone size, J gene, D gene, V gene, CDR3 protein, CDR3 DNA. The D gene is left open where the match is weak. Clone size is stated in some rows and not others, as once, few, many or a class when expanded.

>NA|TRBJ1-2|NA|TRBV27
CASSSYDQDGYTF
TGTGCCAGCAGTTCCTATGATCAGGATGGCTACACCTTC
>NA|TRBJ1-1|TRBD1|TRBV30
CAWSRQGANTEAFF
TGTGCCTGGAGCCGGCAGGGGGCGAACACTGAAGCTTTCTTT
>NA|TRBJ2-5|NA|TRBV20-1
CSARDGETQYF
TGCAGTGCCAGGGACGGGGAGACCCAGTACTTC
>NA|TRBJ1-1|NA|TRBV4-1
CASSQGAGLNTEAFF
TGCGCCAGCAGCCAAGGGGCAGGATTGAACACTGAAGCTTTCTTT
>NA|TRBJ1-3|NA|TRBV2
CASSEASTSGPGNTIYF
TGTGCCAGCAGTGAAGCCTCGACAAGCGGCCCAGGAAACACCATATATTTT
>NA|TRBJ1-2|NA|TRBV9
CASKSGALGYTF
TGTGCCAGCAAATCAGGGGCGCTTGGCTACACCTTC
>NA|TRBJ1-1|NA|TRBV27
CASSDQREAFF
TGTGCCAGCAGTGACCAGCGGGAAGCTTTCTTT
>NA|TRBJ1-1|NA|TRBV30
CAWSVRSEAFF
TGTGCCTGGAGTGTACGAAGTGAAGCTTTCTTT
>NA|TRBJ2-7|NA|TRBV6-5
CASSYSDGEGYEQYF
TGTGCCAGCAGTTACTCTGACGGTGAGGGCTACGAGCAGTACTTC
>NA|TRBJ2-7|NA|TRBV7-9
CASSFSGSWTGEQYF
TGTGCCAGCAGCTTCTCAGGATCCTGGACGGGGGAGCAGTACTTC
>NA|TRBJ1-1|NA|TRBV29-1
CSVDGDDTEAFF
TGCAGCGTTGATGGGGACGACACTGAAGCTTTCTTT
>NA|TRBJ2-3|NA|TRBV6-9
CASSPQGGLDERDVTDTQYF
TGTGCCAGCAGTCCTCAAGGGGGGCTAGACGAACGAGATGTAACAGATACGCAGTATTTT
>NA|TRBJ2-1|NA|TRBV29-1
CSVDEYNEQFF
TGCAGCGTAGATGAATACAATGAGCAGTTCTTC
>once|TRBJ2-1|NA|TRBV7-2
CASSLGGKYNEQFF
TGTGCCAGCAGCTTAGGGGGGAAATACAATGAGCAGTTCTTC